The 24 T cell receptor beta chains in this list originate from one sample, sequenced in a study of post-analysis software for immune sequencing data (dated by TCRdb to 2015 to 2017). The full study reports these points: Roughly 5 TRBV segments, including TRBV5-6, TRBV5-1 and TRBV20-1, were significantly more frequent in patients than controls.

Their antigens are not known. The library was generated by PCR. Instrument used: Illumina HiSeq 2500. Unique molecular identifiers were incorporated into TCR beta cDNA libraries to reduce PCR and sequencing biases. The public reads were reanalyzed by TCRdb: fastp trimming at Q25, MiXCR alignment, in-frame beta chains only. Rows merge per CDR3 protein into single entries with the most common DNA and genes. The table for this sample lists fewer than 850,000 distinct CDR3 sequences; roughly 27% of them were counted only once. The ten largest clones add up to more than 0.55% of the sample. Sample: blood. Source of these receptors: a girl between 5 and 17 years old with multiple sclerosis.

The sample holds one count of this clonotype. A much larger clone sits a single nucleotide away, making a read error possible. This chain uses TRBV29-1 with TRBJ1-1, with a tentative D call TRBD1 (5 bases). Germline V gene sequence: CDR1 SQVTM, CDR2 ANQGSEA. The CDR3 has 12 amino acids. CDR3: CSVGTGNIEAFF. The DNA for the CDR3 is TGCAGCGTCGGGACTGGGAACATTGAAGCTTTCTTT.

J is TRBJ2-3 and V is TRBV20-1, with TRBD2 matching 10 bases. Trimming cost V 4 bases and J 1 base; bases outside gene matches: 8. Per the germline V gene, CDR1 is DFQATT and CDR2 is SNEGSKA (reference sequence). CDR3 size: 16 residues. CDR3 nucleotide sequence: TGCAGTGCTACCGGGACTAGCGTCGTACGCACAGATACGCAGTATTTT. This translates into CSATGTSVVRTDTQYF.

This clonotype was counted between two and nine times. The V gene is TRBV7-2, the J gene TRBJ2-6; D is unclear. V lost 7 bases, J lost 2 bases, and 9 bases lay in between. Germline CDR1 reads SGHTA; CDR2 reads FQGNSA. This CDR3 has 14 amino acids. The chain's CDR3 is CASTSNAGANVLTF. DNA of the CDR3: TGTGCCAGCACATCGAACGCTGGGGCCAACGTCCTGACTTTC.

This clonotype was picked up a small number of times. The gene calls are TRBV6-6 and TRBJ1-1, with D unclear. Germline loops: CDR1 MNHNY, CDR2 SVGAGI (reference sequence). V lost 6 bases and J lost 7, with 12 bases in between. This CDR3 is built from 12 residues. CDR3 sequence reads: CASSLRDSEAFF. The CDR3, as DNA: TGTGCCAGCAGCCTCCGGGATAGTGAAGCTTTCTTT.

CDR3 protein: CASRNRGPNTEAFF. In DNA form, the CDR3 reads TGTGCCAGCAGAAACAGGGGCCCGAACACTGAAGCTTTCTTT. The chain has TRBV12-3 or TRBV12-4 and TRBJ1-1, with TRBD1 identical over 7 bases. The length of the CDR3 is 14 residues. Trimming at V came to 6 bases and at J to 1 base, leaving 5 bases not matched to a gene.

The chain uses TRBV4-3 and TRBJ1-3; D ambiguous. The CDR3 totals 14 residues. Trimming left V 6 bases short and J 0 bases short, with 9 bases between. Looked up from germline, CDR1 is LGHNA and CDR2 is YSLEER. The CDR3 DNA sequence: TGCGCCAGCAGTCGGCAGAGCTCTGGAAACACCATATATTTT. It encodes CASSRQSSGNTIYF.

The rearrangement joins TRBV5-5 to TRBJ2-1; no clear D gene. The CDR3 consists of 19 residues. Germline lookup yields CDR1 SGHKS and CDR2 YYEKEE (reference sequence). V gave up 5 bases and J gave up 5 bases, with 29 bases separating them. The CDR3 DNA is TGTGCCAGCAGACCACTAAAAACAGCTTTTGTTTTTCCTAACAATGAGCAGTTCTTC. Its translation is CASRPLKTAFVFPNNEQFF.

The rearrangement links TRBV12-3 or TRBV12-4 to TRBJ1-2, with D perhaps matching TRBD1 (5 bases). The CDR3 covers 15 residues. The germline V and J ends were trimmed by 6 bases and 6 bases, with 20 bases remaining between them. CDR3 protein: CASSITGTGGNGYTF. The CDR3 DNA reads as TGTGCCAGCAGCATAACCGGAACGGGGGGTAATGGCTACACCTTC.

In this sample, this clonotype turned up a few times. This sequence joins TRBV10-3 and TRBJ2-1, with 9 bases fitting TRBD2. The V gene end was trimmed by 3 bases and the J gene end by 12 bases; junction bases not matched to a gene: 3. The CDR3 spans 12 residues. The V gene's germline CDR1 is ENHRY and CDR2 SYGVKD. CDR3 sequence reads: CAISDGLASQFF. In DNA form, the CDR3 reads TGTGCCATCAGTGACGGACTAGCGTCGCAGTTCTTC.

V is TRBV7-2 and J is TRBJ2-7; 7 bases line up with TRBD2. Losses at the gene ends were 1 base for V and 0 bases for J; bases not matched to a gene: 6. Germline assignment: CDR1 SGHTA and CDR2 FQGNSA. This CDR3 is 16 amino acids long. CDR3 amino acids: CASSLVGGASSYEQYF. CDR3 sequence (DNA): TGTGCCAGCAGCTTAGTGGGAGGGGCAAGCTCCTACGAGCAGTACTTC.

The gene calls are TRBV19 and TRBJ1-2; TRBD1 matches 9 bases. V dropped 9 bases and J dropped 6; count of bases not matched to a gene: 17. Germline V gene sequence: CDR1 LNHDA, CDR2 SQIVND (reference sequence). This CDR3 is 16 amino acids long. The CDR3 DNA sequence: TGTGCCAGCAAAACAATGGGGACAGGGACGTCGGATGGCTACACCTTC. Protein sequence: CASKTMGTGTSDGYTF.

A few counts support this clonotype. This chain uses TRBV2 with TRBJ2-7, with D maybe TRBD2 (6 bases). Germline lookup yields CDR1 SNHLY and CDR2 FYNNEI. Trimming stripped 10 bases from V and 3 bases from J, with 16 bases between. The CDR3 is 13 amino acids. This chain's CDR3 is CATSGTPNYEQYF. In DNA form, the CDR3 reads TGTGCCACGAGTGGGACTCCAAACTACGAGCAGTACTTC.

The V call is TRBV6-1, the J call TRBJ2-1; the D gene is possibly TRBD1 (6 bases). Germline assignment: CDR1 MNHNS and CDR2 SASEGT. Trimming took off 6 bases at V and 3 bases at J, with 21 bases between the two ends. CDR3 size: 17 residues. The CDR3: CASRFGSTGSGYNEQFF. The CDR3, as DNA: TGTGCCAGCAGATTCGGGTCTACAGGGTCAGGCTACAATGAGCAGTTCTTC.

This chain uses TRBV12-3 or TRBV12-4 with TRBJ1-4; D is undetermined. The CDR3 is made up of 12 amino acids. Trimming left V 6 bases short and J 8 bases short, with 10 bases between. This CDR3 is CASSMIGEKLFF. CDR3 sequence (DNA): TGTGCCAGCAGCATGATCGGGGAAAAACTGTTTTTT.

The chain recombines TRBV6-5 with TRBJ2-2, with D possibly TRBD2 on 5 matching bases. V gave up 0 bases and J gave up 0 bases, with 17 bases separating them. The V gene's germline CDR1 is MNHEY and CDR2 SVGAGI. The CDR3 runs to 19 residues. CDR3 sequence: CASSYSRSSPDSNTGELFF. The CDR3 nucleotides read TGTGCCAGCAGTTACTCGAGGTCTAGCCCCGACTCGAACACCGGGGAGCTGTTTTTT.

Worth noting for this clonotype: The junction differs from germline at one of its ends, possibly a read error. The chain links TRBV6-1 to TRBJ2-1; D not resolved. Germline V gene lookup returns CDR1 MNHNS and CDR2 SASEGT. The CDR3 sequence is 15 residues long. CDR3 nucleotides: TGTGCCAGCGGTGATCATGTTGGCCTGGAAGATGAGCAGTTCTTC. This translates into CASGDHVGLEDEQFF.

This chain connects TRBV6-5 to TRBJ1-2; a weak D match, TRBD1 (5 bases). The CDR3 sequence is 15 residues long. Trimming pared 2 bases from V and 4 bases from J, leaving 14 bases between. Per the germline V gene, CDR1 is MNHEY and CDR2 is SVGAGI. CDR3 coding DNA: TGTGCCAGCAGTTACGCCCAGGGATCCCGCTATGGCTACACCTTC. Translated, it gives CASSYAQGSRYGYTF.

This clonotype was observed a few times. The chain joins TRBV11-3 to TRBJ2-5; 7 positions agree with TRBD1. The CDR3 totals 15 residues. Trimming at V came to 6 bases and at J to 5 bases, leaving 12 bases not matched to a gene. Germline assignment: CDR1 SGHNT and CDR2 YENEEA. CDR3 amino acids: CASSEGQSTLETQYF. The CDR3 nucleotides are TGTGCCAGCAGTGAGGGACAGTCAACGTTGGAGACCCAGTACTTC.

The chain uses TRBV5-6 and TRBJ2-7; 9 bases map to TRBD1. With 5 bases clipped from V and 3 bases from J, the junction kept 6 bases outside the gene matches. Germline lookup yields CDR1 SGHDT and CDR2 YYEEEE. This CDR3 spans 14 amino acids. CDR3 DNA sequence: TGTGCCAGCAGTTGGGGGACAGGGAACTACGAGCAGTACTTC. Translation: CASSWGTGNYEQYF.

This sequence joins TRBV18 and TRBJ1-1; TRBD1 agrees at 9 bases. This CDR3 is built from 15 residues. J was trimmed by 3 bases and V by 5 bases; bases with no gene match: 7. Germline CDR1 KGHSH, CDR2 LQKENI. For the CDR3, the DNA is TGTGCCAGCTCAACTACAGGGGGCGCGGACACTGAAGCTTTCTTT. Translation gives CASSTTGGADTEAFF.

V gene TRBV4-2 combines with J gene TRBJ2-4, with a tentative D call TRBD1 (6 bases). CDR1 is LGHNA, CDR2 YNFKEQ, per germline. Trimming took 1 base from V and 0 from J, leaving 13 bases between them. The CDR3 spans 17 residues. Here the CDR3 reads CASSQVVDRLAKNIQYF. CDR3 coding DNA: TGTGCCAGCAGCCAAGTAGTCGACAGGTTAGCCAAAAACATTCAGTACTTC.

The chain links TRBV5-1 to TRBJ2-1; no firm D call. The CDR3 extends over 15 amino acids. V lost 1 base and J 5 bases, leaving 13 bases between the germline ends. CDR1 and CDR2 from the germline V gene are SGHRS and YFSETQ. The CDR3 DNA sequence: TGCGCCAGCAGCTTGAGTCAGGACGGAAACAATGAGCAGTTCTTC. Residues: CASSLSQDGNNEQFF.

The chain recombines TRBV6-2 or TRBV6-3 with TRBJ2-7; TRBD1 is a possible D gene (6 bases). The J call may be mistaken, given a closer DNA end match to TRBJ2-4. Germline V gene sequence: CDR1 MNHEY, CDR2 SVGEGT. CDR3 size: 13 residues. The CDR3 region is CASRAGAPNIQYF. CDR3 sequence (DNA): TGTGCCAGCAGGGCAGGGGCTCCAAACATTCAGTACTTC.

The CDR3 spells CAISGGDQPQHF. The CDR3 nucleotides are TGTGCCATCAGTGGTGGGGATCAGCCCCAGCATTTT. V gene TRBV10-3 combines with J gene TRBJ1-5, with D unclear. In germline, CDR1 is ENHRY, CDR2 SYGVKD. V was cut by 4 bases and J by 5 bases, with 6 bases left in between. There are 12 residues in the CDR3.